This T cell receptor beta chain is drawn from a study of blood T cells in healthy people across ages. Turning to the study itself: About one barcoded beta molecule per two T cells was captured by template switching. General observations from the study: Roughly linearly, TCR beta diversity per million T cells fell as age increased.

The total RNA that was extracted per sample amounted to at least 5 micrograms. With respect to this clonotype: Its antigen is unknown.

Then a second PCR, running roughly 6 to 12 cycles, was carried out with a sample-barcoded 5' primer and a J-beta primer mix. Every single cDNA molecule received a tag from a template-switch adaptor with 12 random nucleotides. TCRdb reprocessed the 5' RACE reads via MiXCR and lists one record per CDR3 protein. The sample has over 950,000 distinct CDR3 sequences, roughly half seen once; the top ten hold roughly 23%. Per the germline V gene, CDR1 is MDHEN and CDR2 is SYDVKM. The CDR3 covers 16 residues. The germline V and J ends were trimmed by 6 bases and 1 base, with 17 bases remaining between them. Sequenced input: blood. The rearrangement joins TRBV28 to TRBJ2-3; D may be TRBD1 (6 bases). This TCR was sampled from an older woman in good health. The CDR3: CASSYPGAGGTDTQYF. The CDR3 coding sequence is TGTGCCAGCAGCTACCCCGGTGCAGGGGGCACAGATACGCAGTATTTT.